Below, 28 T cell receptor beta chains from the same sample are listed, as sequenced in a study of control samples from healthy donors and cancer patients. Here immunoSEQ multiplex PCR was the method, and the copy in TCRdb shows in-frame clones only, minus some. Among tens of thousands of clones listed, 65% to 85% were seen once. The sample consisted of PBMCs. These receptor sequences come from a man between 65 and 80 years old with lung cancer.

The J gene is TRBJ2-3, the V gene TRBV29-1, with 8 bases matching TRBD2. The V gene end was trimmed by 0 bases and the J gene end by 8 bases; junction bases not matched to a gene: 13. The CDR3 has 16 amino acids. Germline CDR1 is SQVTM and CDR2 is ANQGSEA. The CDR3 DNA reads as TGCAGCGTTGAAGATCTAATAGGCGGGGGGACCGGTACGCAGTATTTT. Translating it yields CSVEDLIGGGTGTQYF.

The CDR3 protein is CASSGSPGEQNTGELFF. The CDR3 bases are TGTGCCAGCAGCGGCAGCCCCGGGGAGCAAAACACCGGGGAGCTGTTTTTT. The chain has TRBV9 and TRBJ2-2; D might be TRBD2 (5 bases). Germline V gene sequence: CDR1 SGDLS, CDR2 YYNGEE. The CDR3 spans 17 residues. V was pared by 3 bases and J by 2 bases, with 17 bases between.

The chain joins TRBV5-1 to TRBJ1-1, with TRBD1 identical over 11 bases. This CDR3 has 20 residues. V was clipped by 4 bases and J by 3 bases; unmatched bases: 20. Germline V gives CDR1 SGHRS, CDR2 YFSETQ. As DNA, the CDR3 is TGCGCCAGCAGCCTCAGCCTTGCGGCCGGGACAGGGGGTTTATACACTGAAGCTTTCTTT. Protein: CASSLSLAAGTGGLYTEAFF.

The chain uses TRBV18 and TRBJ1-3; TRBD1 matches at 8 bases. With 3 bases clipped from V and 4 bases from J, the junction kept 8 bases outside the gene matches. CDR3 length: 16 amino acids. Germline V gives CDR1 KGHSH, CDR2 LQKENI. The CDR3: CASSPDQGARGNTIYF. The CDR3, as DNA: TGTGCCAGCTCACCCGATCAGGGGGCGCGGGGAAACACCATATATTTT.

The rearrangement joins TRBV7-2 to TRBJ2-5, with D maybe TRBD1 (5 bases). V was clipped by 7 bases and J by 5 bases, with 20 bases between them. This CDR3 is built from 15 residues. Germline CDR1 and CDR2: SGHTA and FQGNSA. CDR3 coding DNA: TGTGCCAGCAACGCCGCTTCAGGGTTAAAGGAGACCCAGTACTTC. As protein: CASNAASGLKETQYF.

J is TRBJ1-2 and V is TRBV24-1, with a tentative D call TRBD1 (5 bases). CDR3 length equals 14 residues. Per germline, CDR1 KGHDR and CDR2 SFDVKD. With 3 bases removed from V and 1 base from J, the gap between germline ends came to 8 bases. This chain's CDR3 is CATSDPGGNYGYTF. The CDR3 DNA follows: TGTGCCACCAGTGATCCCGGGGGTAACTATGGCTACACCTTC.

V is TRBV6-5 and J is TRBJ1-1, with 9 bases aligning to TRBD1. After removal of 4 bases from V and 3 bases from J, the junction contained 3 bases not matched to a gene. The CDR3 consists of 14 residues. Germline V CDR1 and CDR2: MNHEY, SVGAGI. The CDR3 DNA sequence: TGTGCCAGCAGTTCCGACAGGGGGGACACTGAAGCTTTCTTT. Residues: CASSSDRGDTEAFF.

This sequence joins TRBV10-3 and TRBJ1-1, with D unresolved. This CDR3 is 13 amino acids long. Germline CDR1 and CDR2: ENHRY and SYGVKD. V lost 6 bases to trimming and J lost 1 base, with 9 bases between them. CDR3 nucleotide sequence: TGTGCCATCAGGGGTCTATGGAACACTGAAGCTTTCTTT. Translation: CAIRGLWNTEAFF.

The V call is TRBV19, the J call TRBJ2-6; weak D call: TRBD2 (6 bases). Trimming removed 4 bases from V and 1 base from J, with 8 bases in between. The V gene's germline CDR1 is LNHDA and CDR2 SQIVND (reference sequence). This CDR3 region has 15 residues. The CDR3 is CASSKGGSGANVLTF. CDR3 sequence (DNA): TGTGCCAGTAGTAAGGGAGGTTCTGGGGCCAACGTCCTGACTTTC.

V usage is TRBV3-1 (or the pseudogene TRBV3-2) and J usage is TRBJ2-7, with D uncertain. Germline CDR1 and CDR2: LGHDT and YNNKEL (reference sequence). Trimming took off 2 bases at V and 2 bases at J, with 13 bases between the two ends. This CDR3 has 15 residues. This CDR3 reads CASSQNARVAYEQYF. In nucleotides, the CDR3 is TGTGCCAGCAGCCAAAACGCCCGGGTCGCCTACGAGCAGTACTTC.

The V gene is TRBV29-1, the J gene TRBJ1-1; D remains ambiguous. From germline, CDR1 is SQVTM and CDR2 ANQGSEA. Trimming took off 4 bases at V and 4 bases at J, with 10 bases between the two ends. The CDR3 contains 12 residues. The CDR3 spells CSVGEGLTEAFF. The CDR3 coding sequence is TGCAGCGTTGGGGAAGGACTCACTGAAGCTTTCTTT.

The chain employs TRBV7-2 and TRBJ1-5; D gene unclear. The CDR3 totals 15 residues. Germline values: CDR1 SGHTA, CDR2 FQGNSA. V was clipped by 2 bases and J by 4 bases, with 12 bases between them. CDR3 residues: CASSLRIGPNQPQHF. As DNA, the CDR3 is TGTGCCAGCAGCTTACGTATAGGGCCAAATCAGCCCCAGCATTTT.

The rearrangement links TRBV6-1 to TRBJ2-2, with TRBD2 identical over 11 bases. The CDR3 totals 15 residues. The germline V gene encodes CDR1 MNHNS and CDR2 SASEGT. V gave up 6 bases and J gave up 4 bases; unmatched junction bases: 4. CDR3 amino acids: CASRVAGGPTGELFF. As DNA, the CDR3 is TGTGCCAGCAGGGTAGCGGGGGGGCCCACCGGGGAGCTGTTTTTT.

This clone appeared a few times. In DNA, the CDR3 is TGTGCCAGCAGCTTTGGACAGTCCTACGAGCAGTACTTC. This gives the protein CASSFGQSYEQYF. This chain links TRBV11-3 with TRBJ2-7; D is perhaps TRBD1 (6 bases). The CDR3 has 13 residues. V lost 3 bases and J 1 base, leaving 7 bases between the germline ends. Germline V CDR1 and CDR2: SGHNT, YENEEA.

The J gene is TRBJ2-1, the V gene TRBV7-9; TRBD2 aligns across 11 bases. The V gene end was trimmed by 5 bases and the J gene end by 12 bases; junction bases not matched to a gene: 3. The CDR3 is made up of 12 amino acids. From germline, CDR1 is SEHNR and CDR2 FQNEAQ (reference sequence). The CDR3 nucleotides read TGTGCCAGCAGCAACGGACTAGCGGGGCAGTTCTTC. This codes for CASSNGLAGQFF.

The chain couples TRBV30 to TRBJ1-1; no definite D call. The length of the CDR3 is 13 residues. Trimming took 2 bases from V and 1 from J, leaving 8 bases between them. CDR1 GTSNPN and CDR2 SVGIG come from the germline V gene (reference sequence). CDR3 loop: CAWSRSQNTEAFF. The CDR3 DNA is TGTGCCTGGAGTAGGAGTCAGAACACTGAAGCTTTCTTT.

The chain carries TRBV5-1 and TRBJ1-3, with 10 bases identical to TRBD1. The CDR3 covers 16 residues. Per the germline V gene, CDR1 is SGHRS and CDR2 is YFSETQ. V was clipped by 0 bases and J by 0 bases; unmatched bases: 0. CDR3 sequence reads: CASSLGDRGSGNTIYF. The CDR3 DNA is TGCGCCAGCAGCTTGGGGGACAGGGGCTCTGGAAACACCATATATTTT.

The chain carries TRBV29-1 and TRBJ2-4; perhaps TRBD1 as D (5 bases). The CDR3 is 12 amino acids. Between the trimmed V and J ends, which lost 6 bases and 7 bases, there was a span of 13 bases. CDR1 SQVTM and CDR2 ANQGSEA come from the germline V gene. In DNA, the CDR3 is TGCAGCGTCACGACAGCCGGGAACATTCAGTACTTC. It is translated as CSVTTAGNIQYF.

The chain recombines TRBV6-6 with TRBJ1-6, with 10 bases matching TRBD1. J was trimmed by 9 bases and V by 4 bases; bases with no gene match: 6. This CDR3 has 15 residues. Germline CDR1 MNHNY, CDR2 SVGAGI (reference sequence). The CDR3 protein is CASSSPGTGVSPLHF. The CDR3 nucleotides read TGTGCCAGCAGTTCACCCGGGACAGGGGTTTCACCCCTCCACTTT.

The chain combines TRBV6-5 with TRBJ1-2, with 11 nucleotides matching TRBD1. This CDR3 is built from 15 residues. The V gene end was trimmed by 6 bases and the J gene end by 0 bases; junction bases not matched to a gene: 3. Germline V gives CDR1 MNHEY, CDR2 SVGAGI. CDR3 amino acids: CASRDRGQANYGYTF. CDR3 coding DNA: TGTGCCAGCAGGGACAGGGGGCAAGCTAACTATGGCTACACCTTC.

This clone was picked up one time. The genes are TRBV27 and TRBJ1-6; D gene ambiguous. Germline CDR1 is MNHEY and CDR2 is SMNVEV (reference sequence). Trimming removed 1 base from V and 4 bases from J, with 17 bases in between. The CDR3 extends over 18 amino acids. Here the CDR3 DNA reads TGTGCCAGCAGTTTATTCGCTGTTCCCACATCGTATAATTCACCCCTCCACTTT. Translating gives CASSLFAVPTSYNSPLHF.

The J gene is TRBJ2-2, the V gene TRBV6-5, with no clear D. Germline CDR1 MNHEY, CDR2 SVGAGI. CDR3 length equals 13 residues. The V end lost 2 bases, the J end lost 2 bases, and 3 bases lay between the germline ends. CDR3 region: CASSYTNTGELFF. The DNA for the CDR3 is TGTGCCAGCAGTTACACTAACACCGGGGAGCTGTTTTTT.

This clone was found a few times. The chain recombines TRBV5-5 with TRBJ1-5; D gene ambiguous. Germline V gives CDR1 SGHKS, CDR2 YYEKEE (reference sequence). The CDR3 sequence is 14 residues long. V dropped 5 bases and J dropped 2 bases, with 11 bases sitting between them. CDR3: CASRSHVGNQPQHF. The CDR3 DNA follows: TGTGCCAGCAGATCACACGTAGGCAATCAGCCCCAGCATTTT.

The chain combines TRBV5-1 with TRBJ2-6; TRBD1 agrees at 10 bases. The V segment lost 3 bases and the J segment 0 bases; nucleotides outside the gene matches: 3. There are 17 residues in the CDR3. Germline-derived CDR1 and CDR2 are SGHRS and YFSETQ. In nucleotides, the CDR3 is TGCGCCAGCAGCTCCGGACAGGGGGTCTCTGGGGCCAACGTCCTGACTTTC. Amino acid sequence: CASSSGQGVSGANVLTF.

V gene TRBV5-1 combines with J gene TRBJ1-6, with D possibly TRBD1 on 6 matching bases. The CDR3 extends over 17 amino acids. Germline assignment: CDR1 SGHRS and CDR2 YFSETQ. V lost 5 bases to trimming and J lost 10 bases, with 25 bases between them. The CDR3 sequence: CASSWGGARGPESPLHF. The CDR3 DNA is TGCGCCAGCAGTTGGGGGGGGGCGCGAGGTCCGGAATCACCCCTCCACTTT.

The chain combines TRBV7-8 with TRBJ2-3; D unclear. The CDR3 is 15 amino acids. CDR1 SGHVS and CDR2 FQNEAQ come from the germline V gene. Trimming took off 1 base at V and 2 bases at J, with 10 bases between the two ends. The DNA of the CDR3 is TGTGCCAGCAGCTTAGGTCAAGGAGTCACAGATACGCAGTATTTT. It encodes CASSLGQGVTDTQYF. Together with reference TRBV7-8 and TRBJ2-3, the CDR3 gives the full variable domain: GAGVSQSPRYKVAKRGQDVALRCDPISGHVSLFWYQQALGQGPEFLTYFQNEAQLDKSGLPSDRFFAERPEGSVSTLKIQRTQQEDSAVYLCASSLGQGVTDTQYFGPGTRLTVL.

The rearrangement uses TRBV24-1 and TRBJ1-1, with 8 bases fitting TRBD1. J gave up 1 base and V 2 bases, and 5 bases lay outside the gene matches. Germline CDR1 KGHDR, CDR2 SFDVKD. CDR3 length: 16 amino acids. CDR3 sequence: CATSDSGTGRNTEAFF. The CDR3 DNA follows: TGTGCCACCAGTGATTCCGGGACAGGAAGGAACACTGAAGCTTTCTTT.

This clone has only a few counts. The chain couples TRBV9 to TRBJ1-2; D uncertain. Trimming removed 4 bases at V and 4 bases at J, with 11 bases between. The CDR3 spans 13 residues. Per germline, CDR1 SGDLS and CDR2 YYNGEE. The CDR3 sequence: CASSSNEPYGYTF. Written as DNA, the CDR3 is TGTGCCAGCAGCTCCAATGAACCCTATGGCTACACCTTC.